Listed below are T cell receptor beta chains from one sample, sequenced in a study of T cells in Graves' hyperthyroidism and ophthalmopathy. TCRdb used MiXCR to reprocess the multiplex PCR reads, holding one entry per CDR3 protein. The table includes 450,000 to 600,000 distinct CDR3 sequences, about 20% detected once. The sample taken for sequencing was blood. These TCRs come from a man in his forties with Graves' ophthalmopathy. The CDR3 runs from the conserved cysteine through the conserved F or W. Fields, in order: D gene, J gene, V gene, clone size, CDR3 DNA, CDR3 protein. A D gene is named only where the DNA matches it firmly. Not every row has a clone size; where given, it reads once, few, many or a size class.

-	TRBJ1-3	TRBV3-1	many	TGTGCCAGCAGCCAAGGGGACTCTGGAAACACCATATATTTT	CASSQGDSGNTIYF
-	TRBJ2-5	TRBV20-1	-	TGCAATGCTAGAGATCTTGGGGGTCAAGAGACCCAGTACTTC	CNARDLGGQETQYF
TRBD2	TRBJ2-7	TRBV5-1	many	TGCGCCAGCAGCACAACTAGCGGGGGGCCGTTGTCCGCCGAGCAGTACTTC	CASSTTSGGPLSAEQYF
-	TRBJ2-3	TRBV20-1	-	TGCAGTGCTCTCAATTGGGCGGTGGGAGGAGATACGCAGTATTTT	CSALNWAVGGDTQYF
TRBD1	TRBJ1-4	TRBV5-6	-	TGTGCCAGCAGCCACGCCCGGACAGGGGTAGAAGGGGAAAAACTGTTTTTT	CASSHARTGVEGEKLFF
-	TRBJ2-7	TRBV10-3	few	TGTGCCATCAGTGAGTCAGGACAGCCCCCCTACGAGCAGTACTTC	CAISESGQPPYEQYF
TRBD1	TRBJ2-3	TRBV13	-	TGTGCCAGCAGCCCGGACAGGGTGGTGGATACGCAGTATTTT	CASSPDRVVDTQYF
-	TRBJ2-7	TRBV19	-	TGTGCCAGTAGTACGGGGGAGAAGCAGTACTTC	CASSTGEKQYF
TRBD2	TRBJ2-4	TRBV9	-	TGTGCCAGCAGCGCAACGGGAGGGGGGGACATTCAGTACTTC	CASSATGGGDIQYF
-	TRBJ2-2	TRBV7-3	many	TGTGCCAGCAGCTTTGACTCCAACACCGGGGAGCTGTTTTTT	CASSFDSNTGELFF
TRBD2	TRBJ2-5	TRBV29-1	many	TGCAGCGTTGATCCGGGGGGAGAGACCCAGTACTTC	CSVDPGGETQYF
-	TRBJ2-6	TRBV7-8	few	TGTGCCAGCAGCTTAGACCACTCTGGGGCCAACGTCCTGACTTTC	CASSLDHSGANVLTF
-	TRBJ1-2	TRBV12-3/TRBV12-4	-	TGTGCCAGCAGTTTACCAACCGGGGGTTATCGTTATGGCTACACCTTC	CASSLPTGGYRYGYTF
-	TRBJ1-6	TRBV27	-	TGTGCCAGCAGTTTATCGAACAGGGCCCTCCACTTT	CASSLSNRALHF
-	TRBJ2-3	TRBV24-1	-	TGTGCCACCAGTGGGAGAATCAGCACAGATACGCAGTATTTT	CATSGRISTDTQYF
TRBD1	TRBJ2-7	TRBV28	many	TGTGCCAGCTTCGGACAGGGGGGCCTCCTCTCCTACGAGCAGTACTTC	CASFGQGGLLSYEQYF
-	TRBJ2-5	TRBV6-2/TRBV6-3	-	TGTGCCAGCAGTGACTCCATGCAAGAGACCCAGTACTTC	CASSDSMQETQYF
TRBD2	TRBJ2-7	TRBV30	-	TGTGCCTGGAGTGTAGCGGGACTCGAGCAGTACTTC	CAWSVAGLEQYF
-	TRBJ2-2	TRBV7-3	many	TGTGCCAGCAGCCCCGGGGGGCCCAACACCGGGGAGCTGTTTTTT	CASSPGGPNTGELFF
TRBD1	TRBJ1-1	TRBV18	-	TGTGCCAGCTCATTCGGTCCCGGGACAGACTACACTGAAGCTTTCTTT	CASSFGPGTDYTEAFF
-	TRBJ1-2	TRBV5-1	few	TGCGCCTCCAACCCCCAGGGCGATGACTATGGCTACACCTTC	CASNPQGDDYGYTF
-	TRBJ1-6	TRBV12-3/TRBV12-4	-	TGTGCCAGCAGTTTAATGGGGGGGCGATCCTATAATTCACCCCTCCACTTT	CASSLMGGRSYNSPLHF
-	TRBJ2-2	TRBV6-9	few	TGTGCCAGCAGTTTTCGAGCGGAGACCGGGGAGCTGTTTTTT	CASSFRAETGELFF
TRBD1	TRBJ1-5	TRBV28	many	TGTGCCAGCAGCCTACCGACAGGGGGACAGCCCCAGCATTTT	CASSLPTGGQPQHF
-	TRBJ1-1	TRBV5-1	many	TGCGCCAGCACCACAGGGTATCGAGGGACTGAAGCTTTCTTT	CASTTGYRGTEAFF
-	TRBJ2-5	TRBV10-1	few	TGCGCCAGAGGGACGGAGGACCAAGAGACCCAGTACTTC	CARGTEDQETQYF
-	TRBJ2-5	TRBV28	many	TGTGCCAGCAGTTCATGGGGGGGGCGGGAGACCCAGTACTTC	CASSSWGGRETQYF
TRBD1	TRBJ1-1	TRBV18	-	TGTGCCAGCTCACCACAGAGGGACAGTCACACTGAAGCTTTCTTT	CASSPQRDSHTEAFF
-	TRBJ2-1	TRBV10-3	-	TGTGCCATCAGTGAGTCGGGCGCGCGGATGGAATACTCCTACAATGAGCAGTTCTTC	CAISESGARMEYSYNEQFF
TRBD1	TRBJ2-7	TRBV6-5	-	TGTGTCAGCAGTTACTTGTGGGACAGAGGACCCTACGAGCAGTACTTC	CVSSYLWDRGPYEQYF
-	TRBJ1-1	TRBV30	few	TGTGCCTGGAGTGTATGGCCTCCTTCCTGGGACACTGAAGCTTTCTTT	CAWSVWPPSWDTEAFF
-	TRBJ2-7	TRBV6-5	many	TGTGCCAGCAGTTACTCGACAGGCACCATCTCCTACGAGCAGTACTTC	CASSYSTGTISYEQYF
TRBD1	TRBJ1-1	TRBV20-1	-	TGCAGTGCTAGACACTGGGACAGGGATGAAGCTTTCTTT	CSARHWDRDEAFF
-	TRBJ1-1	TRBV5-1	few	TGCGCCAGCAACTTGGAGGCAGGGAGTAATATCGAAGCTTTCTTT	CASNLEAGSNIEAFF
-	TRBJ2-7	TRBV4-3	-	TGCGCCAGCAGCCCGTACAGTGGGTACGAGCAGTACTTC	CASSPYSGYEQYF
-	TRBJ2-7	TRBV11-2	many	TGTGCCAGCAATACAGGGACCTACGAGCAGTACTTC	CASNTGTYEQYF
-	TRBJ2-7	TRBV6-1	few	TGTGCCAGCGGTCTCTTCGAGCAGTACTTC	CASGLFEQYF
TRBD1	TRBJ2-1	TRBV7-3	-	TGTGCCAGCAGCTCAGGGACAGGGGACAATGAGCAGTTCTTC	CASSSGTGDNEQFF
-	TRBJ2-4	TRBV5-5	-	TGTGCCAGCAGGGAAGAAGAAACATCGGCCAAAAACATTCAGTACTTC	CASREEETSAKNIQYF
TRBD1	TRBJ2-3	TRBV18	many	TGTGCCAGCTCCCCCGGGACAGGGGGCGTTGATACGCAGTATTTT	CASSPGTGGVDTQYF
-	TRBJ2-7	TRBV28	many	TGTGCCAGCAACTTGAGCGGGTCCGAGCAGTACTTC	CASNLSGSEQYF
-	TRBJ2-7	TRBV5-1	many	TGCGCCAGCAGCGCCGGTGGGAGCTCCTACGAGCAGTACTTC	CASSAGGSSYEQYF
TRBD1	TRBJ2-7	TRBV5-1	few	TGCGCCAGCAGTCAACAGGGGGCTCTTAGCGAGCAGTACTTC	CASSQQGALSEQYF
-	TRBJ2-3	TRBV7-9	few	TGTGCCAGCAGCTTATCTCTAAACAGGAAAGGTGGCACAGATACGCAGTATTTT	CASSLSLNRKGGTDTQYF
TRBD1	TRBJ2-1	TRBV5-1	-	TGCGCCAGCACCCGGACAGGGGAGACCTACAATGAGCAGTTCTTC	CASTRTGETYNEQFF
-	TRBJ1-1	TRBV7-2	few	TGTGCCAGCAGCCCACTTAGACAGGACACTGAAGCTTTCTTT	CASSPLRQDTEAFF
-	TRBJ1-2	TRBV6-4	few	TGTGCCAGCAGTGACTCGGGTGTTATCACAGGGAGTCCCAGCCATGGCTACACCTTC	CASSDSGVITGSPSHGYTF
-	TRBJ2-1	TRBV7-3	few	TGTGCCAGCAGCTTAGGGTTCCACAATGAGCAGTTCTTC	CASSLGFHNEQFF
TRBD1	TRBJ1-1	TRBV19	few	TGTGCCAGTACCTACAGGGGGAGGGACACTGAAGCTTTCTTT	CASTYRGRDTEAFF
-	TRBJ2-3	TRBV19	-	TGTGCCAGTAAGGTGGGCAGAGGGTGGCCAGATACGCAGTATTTT	CASKVGRGWPDTQYF
TRBD1	TRBJ2-1	TRBV18	-	TGTGCCAGCTCACCACGGGACAGGGGGCTCTATGAGCAGTTCTTC	CASSPRDRGLYEQFF
-	TRBJ2-6	TRBV7-2	-	TGTGCCAGCAGCTCAGGGGGGGGAGCTGGGGCCAACGTCCTGACTTTC	CASSSGGGAGANVLTF
-	TRBJ1-5	TRBV12-3/TRBV12-4	few	TGTGCCACCAACACAGGGAATCAGCCCCAGCATTTT	CATNTGNQPQHF
-	TRBJ1-5	TRBV5-1	few	TGCGCCAGCAGCTTGGAAGGGGTGCGCAATCAGCCCCAGCATTTT	CASSLEGVRNQPQHF
TRBD1	TRBJ1-1	TRBV7-2	many	TGTGCCAGCAGCTTGAGCAGGGGGCGAAGCACTGAAGCTTTCTTT	CASSLSRGRSTEAFF
TRBD1	TRBJ2-7	TRBV20-1	-	TGCAGTGCTAAACAGGGGTCGAACGAGCAGTACTTC	CSAKQGSNEQYF
-	TRBJ1-4	TRBV18	many	TGTGCCAGCTCACCGCTTCCGTTCGAAAAACTGTTTTTT	CASSPLPFEKLFF
-	TRBJ2-7	TRBV15	few	TGTGCCACCAGCAGAGATAGGGGGGAGAAAAACGAGCAGTACTTC	CATSRDRGEKNEQYF
-	TRBJ1-2	TRBV28	many	TGTGCCAGCAGTTTGTACAGTAACGGCTACACCTTC	CASSLYSNGYTF